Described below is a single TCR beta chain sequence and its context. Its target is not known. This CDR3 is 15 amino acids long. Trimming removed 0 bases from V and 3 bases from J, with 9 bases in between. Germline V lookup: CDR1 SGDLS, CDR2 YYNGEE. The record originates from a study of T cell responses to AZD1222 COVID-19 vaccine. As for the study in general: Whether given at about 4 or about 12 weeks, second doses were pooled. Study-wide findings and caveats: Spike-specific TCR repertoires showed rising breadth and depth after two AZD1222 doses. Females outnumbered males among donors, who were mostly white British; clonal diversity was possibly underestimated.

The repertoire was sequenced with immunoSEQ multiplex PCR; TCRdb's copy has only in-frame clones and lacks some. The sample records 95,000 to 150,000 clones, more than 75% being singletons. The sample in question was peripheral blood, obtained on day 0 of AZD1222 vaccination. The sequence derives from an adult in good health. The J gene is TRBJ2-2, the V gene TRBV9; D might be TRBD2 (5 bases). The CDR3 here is CASSVATGYTGELFF. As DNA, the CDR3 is TGTGCCAGCAGCGTAGCTACGGGATACACCGGGGAGCTGTTTTTT.